A single sample gave rise to the 30 T cell receptor beta chains below, sequenced in a study of regulatory T cells in long-lasting Graves disease. Arm-PCR of CDR3 regions and iRepertoire HTBI primers were the basis on which TCR beta libraries were built. TCRdb reanalysed the multiplex PCR reads using MiXCR and keeps one entry per CDR3 protein. The repertoire includes under 700,000 distinct CDR3 sequences, about 16% of them detected once, and 20% to 30% sits in the top ten. Time point denoted: newly diagnosed GD, antithyroid drugs for less than 3 months. Isolated PBMC RNA provided the starting material for the TCR library. These records were also assigned to another study, of T cells in Graves' hyperthyroidism and ophthalmopathy.

Sequencing used peripheral blood mononuclear cells (PBMCs), obtained at new diagnosis, from a patient treated with antithyroid drugs. The receptors were sampled from a woman aged 35 to 60 with Graves disease.

This clonotype was seen many times. This chain joins TRBV5-5 and TRBJ1-2; maybe TRBD1 (5 bases). The V end was cut by 6 bases, the J end by 4 bases, with 16 bases between. Per germline, CDR1 SGHKS and CDR2 YYEKEE (reference sequence). The CDR3 has 14 residues. CDR3 amino acids: CASTPSTVSYGYTF. The CDR3 DNA reads as TGTGCCAGCACCCCCTCGACAGTCTCCTATGGCTACACCTTC.

This clonotype was observed at least ten times. This rearrangement joins TRBV30 to TRBJ2-3, with 9 bases matching TRBD2. After removal of 5 bases from V and 2 bases from J, the junction contained 8 bases not matched to a gene. The CDR3 extends over 15 amino acids. CDR1 GTSNPN and CDR2 SVGIG come from the germline V gene (reference sequence). The CDR3, as DNA: TGTGCCTGGGAACGACTAGCGGCAAACACAGATACGCAGTATTTT. This gives the protein CAWERLAANTDTQYF.

This clonotype was found a few times. V gene TRBV7-6 combines with J gene TRBJ2-2; D remains ambiguous. Germline CDR1 reads SGHVS; CDR2 reads FNYEAQ. V lost 5 bases and J lost 6, with 10 bases in between. This CDR3 comprises 13 residues. CDR3 nucleotides: TGTGCCAGCAGCCACACGTGGTCCGGGGAGCTGTTTTTT. Protein product: CASSHTWSGELFF.

This clonotype was counted at least ten times. V gene TRBV11-2 combines with J gene TRBJ1-5; a weak D match, TRBD1 (5 bases). V was cut by 5 bases and J by 0 bases, with 11 bases left in between. The CDR3 contains 15 residues. The germline V gene encodes CDR1 SGHAT and CDR2 FQNNGV. CDR3 nucleotides: TGTGCCAGCAGCGCTACAGGATCTAGCAATCAGCCCCAGCATTTT. It encodes CASSATGSSNQPQHF.

The genes are TRBV4-1 and TRBJ1-5; D ambiguous. The germline gives CDR1 MGHRA, CDR2 YSYEKL. Trimming removed 0 bases at V and 3 bases at J, with 6 bases between. This CDR3 is 14 amino acids long. The CDR3 loop is CASSQDGANQPQHF. The CDR3 region has the DNA TGCGCCAGCAGCCAAGATGGAGCCAATCAGCCCCAGCATTTT.

This clonotype was detected ten times or more. The rearrangement links TRBV2 to TRBJ1-5; D call uncertain. CDR3 length equals 15 residues. The V end was cut by 5 bases, the J end by 0 bases, with 11 bases between. In germline, CDR1 is SNHLY, CDR2 FYNNEI. DNA for the CDR3: TGTGCCAGCAGTATGGGCAGTTATAGCAATCAGCCCCAGCATTTT. It codes for CASSMGSYSNQPQHF.

This clonotype has at least ten counts. This chain uses TRBV18 with TRBJ1-1; D call uncertain. The germline V gene has CDR1 KGHSH and CDR2 LQKENI. V dropped 4 bases and J dropped 1 base, with 19 bases sitting between them. The length of the CDR3 is 17 residues. In nucleotides, the CDR3 is TGTGCCAGCTCACGAAGTAGTCTCGCCCTTAAGAACACTGAAGCTTTCTTT. Encoded protein: CASSRSSLALKNTEAFF.

This clonotype has at least ten counts. The chain joins TRBV5-1 to TRBJ2-7, with unresolved D. V lost 0 bases to trimming and J lost 6 bases, with 13 bases between them. The CDR3 runs to 14 residues. The germline V gene encodes CDR1 SGHRS and CDR2 YFSETQ. This CDR3 reads CASSLVQVGAEQYF. In nucleotides, the CDR3 is TGCGCCAGCAGCTTGGTTCAGGTGGGTGCCGAGCAGTACTTC.

This clonotype has only a few counts. J is TRBJ2-1 and V is TRBV2, with 9 bases identical to TRBD2. Germline CDR1 is SNHLY and CDR2 is FYNNEI. CDR3 length: 12 amino acids. V trimming: 6 bases; J trimming: 10 bases; junction bases outside the gene matches: 4. The CDR3 sequence is CASRGLAEEQFF. Here the CDR3 DNA reads TGTGCCAGCAGGGGACTAGCAGAAGAGCAGTTCTTC.

This clonotype appeared many times. The chain joins TRBV2 to TRBJ1-1, with D possibly matching TRBD1 (6 bases). CDR1 is SNHLY, CDR2 FYNNEI, per germline. The germline V and J ends were trimmed by 1 base and 1 base, with 7 bases remaining between them. The CDR3 runs to 14 residues. CDR3 nucleotide sequence: TGTGCCAGCAGTGAAGAGGACAGGAACACTGAAGCTTTCTTT. Protein: CASSEEDRNTEAFF.

This clonotype was seen a handful of times. The chain carries TRBV10-3 and TRBJ2-5, with D unresolved. CDR1 and CDR2 (germline): ENHRY, SYGVKD. This CDR3 contains 12 residues. The ends were cut back, 11 bases at V and 5 bases at J, with 15 bases in the middle. The CDR3 region is CAPRQWVETQYF. The CDR3 DNA sequence: TGTGCCCCACGCCAATGGGTGGAGACCCAGTACTTC.

In its sample, this clonotype was seen many times. This chain links TRBV5-1 with TRBJ1-1; 7 nucleotides match TRBD1. The CDR3 extends over 16 amino acids. Germline loops: CDR1 SGHRS, CDR2 YFSETQ. The junction had 17 bases not matched to a gene; V was cut back by 6 bases and J by 6 bases. CDR3 sequence: CASTLLGEGADSEAFF. CDR3 nucleotide sequence: TGCGCCAGCACCCTTTTAGGTGAGGGGGCGGATTCTGAAGCTTTCTTT. Looking up the rest from reference TRBV5-1 and TRBJ1-1 gives the full variable domain: KAGVTQTPRYLIKTRGQQVTLSCSPISGHRSVSWYQQTPGQGLQFLFEYFSETQRNKGNFPGRFSGRQFSNSRSEMNVSTLELGDSALYLCASTLLGEGADSEAFFGQGTRLTVV.

Ten or more counts support this clonotype. The chain is built from TRBV28 and TRBJ1-2; D unclear. With 1 base removed from V and 5 bases from J, the gap between germline ends came to 8 bases. Germline-derived CDR1 and CDR2 are MDHEN and SYDVKM. The CDR3 length is 13 residues. The CDR3 loop reads CASSLLTAYGYTF. The CDR3 DNA reads as TGTGCCAGCAGTTTATTAACAGCATATGGCTACACCTTC.

In this sample, this clonotype turned up many times. This chain connects TRBV6-1 to TRBJ2-1, with 7 bases identical to TRBD1. The CDR3 is made up of 14 amino acids. After removal of 6 bases from V and 1 base from J, the junction contained 3 bases not matched to a gene. From germline, CDR1 is MNHNS and CDR2 SASEGT. DNA for the CDR3: TGTGCCAGCAGGGACAGGCCGTCCTACAATGAGCAGTTCTTC. Its protein is CASRDRPSYNEQFF.

The chain is built from TRBV6-1 and TRBJ2-1; 11 positions agree with TRBD2. Germline V gene data show CDR1 as MNHNS and CDR2 as SASEGT. Trimming removed 7 bases from V and 0 bases from J; junction bases left unmatched: 11. The CDR3 is made up of 18 amino acids. DNA of the CDR3: TGTGCCAGCATGAGGGCTAGCGGGGGGCCGAGCTCCTACAATGAGCAGTTCTTC. Translating gives CASMRASGGPSSYNEQFF.

The chain combines TRBV7-9 with TRBJ1-6; no definite D call. The CDR3 has 14 residues. From germline, CDR1 is SEHNR and CDR2 FQNEAQ (reference sequence). Trimming removed 4 bases from V and 9 bases from J, with 13 bases in between. The CDR3 DNA reads TGTGCCAGCAGCTCTACCCTGGCGAGTTCACCCCTCCACTTT. This sequence encodes CASSSTLASSPLHF.

This clonotype was counted only a few times. The J gene is TRBJ2-1, the V gene TRBV3-1, with 10 bases identical to TRBD1. Germline V gene sequence: CDR1 LGHDT, CDR2 YNNKEL (reference sequence). The CDR3 extends over 16 amino acids. Trimming removed 0 bases from V and 8 bases from J; junction bases left unmatched: 7. In DNA, the CDR3 is TGTGCCAGCAGCCAAGATCACCCCGGACAGGGGGATGAGCAGTTCTTC. This codes for CASSQDHPGQGDEQFF.

The chain links TRBV2 to TRBJ2-1, with 15 bases that match TRBD2. The ends lost 6 bases at V and 10 bases at J; junction bases unmatched: 7. Germline CDR1 and CDR2: SNHLY and FYNNEI. The CDR3 extends over 15 amino acids. The DNA of the CDR3 is TGTGCCAGCAGGAAACGGACTAGCGGGGGGGGAGAGCAGTTCTTC. Translating gives CASRKRTSGGGEQFF.

V is TRBV30 and J is TRBJ1-1; possible D gene TRBD1, 6 bases. The CDR3 spans 15 residues. From germline, CDR1 is GTSNPN and CDR2 SVGIG (reference sequence). Between the trimmed V and J ends, which lost 4 bases and 1 base, there was a span of 16 bases. The CDR3: CAWTQRGGPNTEAFF. Here the CDR3 DNA reads TGTGCCTGGACGCAACGGGGGGGCCCGAACACTGAAGCTTTCTTT.

This clonotype came up many times. The rearrangement links TRBV7-6 to TRBJ1-2, with TRBD1 matching over 8 bases. CDR1 SGHVS and CDR2 FNYEAQ come from the germline V gene. The V gene end was trimmed by 1 base and the J gene end by 2 bases; junction bases not matched to a gene: 3. The CDR3 covers 15 residues. CDR3 sequence: CASSLGAGGNYGYTF. In DNA form, the CDR3 reads TGTGCCAGCAGCTTAGGGGCAGGGGGCAACTATGGCTACACCTTC.

This clonotype was observed a handful of times. In DNA, the CDR3 is TGCAGTGCTTATGACAGAATTGGCAAAAACATTCAGTACTTC. This sequence encodes CSAYDRIGKNIQYF. The chain carries TRBV20-1 and TRBJ2-4; a possible D gene is TRBD1 (5 bases). The germline gives CDR1 DFQATT, CDR2 SNEGSKA (reference sequence). V gave up 5 bases and J gave up 3 bases, with 14 bases separating them. CDR3 length equals 14 residues.

The chain uses TRBV3-1 and TRBJ1-1; unclear D gene. V was trimmed by 1 base and J by 1 base, leaving 10 bases between them. The CDR3 is made up of 15 amino acids. Germline V lookup: CDR1 LGHDT, CDR2 YNNKEL (reference sequence). The CDR3 sequence is CASSQVMTSNTEAFF. Here the CDR3 DNA reads TGTGCCAGCAGCCAAGTCATGACATCGAACACTGAAGCTTTCTTT.

Details on this clonotype: A much bigger clone sits one base away, suggesting this may be a read error. This CDR3 fails to terminate in the conserved phenylalanine or tryptophan, so it likely reflects a read error. In DNA, the CDR3 is TGTGCCAGCAGCCAAATTTCAGGGAGTGAGCAGTTCATC. This encodes CASSQISGSEQFI. This rearrangement joins TRBV3-1 to TRBJ2-1; TRBD1 or TRBD2 may be the D gene (5 bases each). The CDR3 covers 13 residues. In germline, CDR1 is LGHDT, CDR2 YNNKEL (reference sequence). V gave up 2 bases and J gave up 9 bases, with 11 bases separating them.

This sequence joins TRBV24-1 and TRBJ2-3; the D call may be TRBD1 or TRBD2 (5 bases each). Trimming took 0 bases from V and 4 from J, leaving 16 bases between them. This CDR3 has 17 amino acids. Germline V gives CDR1 KGHDR, CDR2 SFDVKD. CDR3 residues: CATSDLGGRVGADTQYF. CDR3 in DNA: TGTGCCACCAGTGATTTGGGGGGTAGGGTCGGCGCAGATACGCAGTATTTT.

This clonotype was counted ten times or more. This chain uses TRBV3-1 with TRBJ2-7, with D unclear. The CDR3 extends over 15 amino acids. CDR1 and CDR2 from the germline V gene are LGHDT and YNNKEL (reference sequence). Trimming took 1 base from V and 0 from J, leaving 10 bases between them. The CDR3, as DNA: TGTGCCAGCAGCCAAGGTTCCTTGAGCTCCTACGAGCAGTACTTC. Residues: CASSQGSLSSYEQYF.

Written as DNA, the CDR3 is TGTGCCACTGGAAGATGGGACAGCCGGGCTTTCTTT. Its translation: CATGRWDSRAFF. The chain is built from TRBV5-6 and TRBJ1-1, with 7 bases lining up with TRBD1. CDR1 is SGHDT, CDR2 YYEEEE, per germline. CDR3 length equals 12 residues. J was trimmed by 11 bases and V by 9 bases; bases with no gene match: 13. Full variable domain (outside the CDR3, taken from reference TRBV5-6 and TRBJ1-1): DAGVTQSPTHLIKTRGQQVTLRCSPKSGHDTVSWYQQALGQGPQFIFQYYEEEERQRGNFPDRFSGHQFPNYSSELNVNALLLGDSALYLCATGRWDSRAFFGQGTRLTVV.

This clonotype was seen only a few times. The CDR3: CASSGWPAGDHEQYF. CDR3 bases: TGTGCCAGCAGTGGTTGGCCAGCGGGGGACCACGAGCAGTACTTC. The rearrangement links TRBV2 to TRBJ2-7; 8 bases fit TRBD2. The V gene end was trimmed by 4 bases and the J gene end by 5 bases; junction bases not matched to a gene: 10. Per germline, CDR1 SNHLY and CDR2 FYNNEI. This CDR3 comprises 15 residues.

This clonotype was recorded many times. This chain links TRBV5-5 with TRBJ2-3; D may be TRBD2 (7 bases). V was pared by 3 bases and J by 2 bases, with 13 bases between. CDR1 SGHKS and CDR2 YYEKEE come from the germline V gene (reference sequence). This CDR3 region has 15 residues. Here the CDR3 reads CASSWGGLLTDTQYF. The DNA for the CDR3 is TGTGCCAGCAGCTGGGGGGGGCTGCTCACAGATACGCAGTATTTT.

V usage is TRBV10-3 and J usage is TRBJ1-5, with 8 bases fitting TRBD1. The CDR3 has 13 amino acids. Germline values: CDR1 ENHRY, CDR2 SYGVKD. Trimming cost V 5 bases and J 7 bases; bases outside gene matches: 4. The CDR3, as DNA: TGTGCCATCAGTACGGACAGGGTCCAGCCCCAGCATTTT. Translated, it gives CAISTDRVQPQHF.

This chain connects TRBV5-1 to TRBJ2-5, with D perhaps TRBD2 (5 bases). This CDR3 comprises 15 residues. V was shortened by 0 bases and J by 5 bases, with 14 bases between the two germline ends. Germline V gives CDR1 SGHRS, CDR2 YFSETQ. The CDR3: CASSLVRGGLETQYF. Written as DNA, the CDR3 is TGCGCCAGCAGCTTGGTCCGCGGCGGGTTGGAGACCCAGTACTTC.